The 26 T cell receptor beta chains reported below all come from one sample, sequenced in a study of blood T cell repertoires in COVID-19. TCRdb's table, derived via immunoSEQ multiplex PCR, lists solely in-frame clones and lacks some. Seen here are roughly 250,000 clones, around 89% observed once, and the top ten hold around 0.84%. The sequencing sample was made of peripheral blood. The receptors derive from a man between 25 and 39 years old with acute or convalescent COVID-19.

This chain links TRBV28 with TRBJ1-2, with unresolved D. CDR1 is MDHEN, CDR2 SYDVKM, per germline. CDR3 size: 13 residues. With 5 bases removed from V and 4 bases from J, the gap between germline ends came to 11 bases. CDR3 nucleotide sequence: TGTGCCAGCAGTCAGGCTACAGTCTATGGCTACACCTTC. Residues: CASSQATVYGYTF.

Turning to this clone: Different DNA sequences within this sample yield the same CDR3. The CDR3 DNA is TGTGCCTGGACGCGGCGGGGGGCGGCGTACGAGCAGTACTTC. This gives the protein CAWTRRGAAYEQYF. The genes are TRBV30 and TRBJ2-7; 8 bases are shared with TRBD2. Losses at the gene ends were 4 bases for V and 4 bases for J; bases not matched to a gene: 9. Germline V gene sequence: CDR1 GTSNPN, CDR2 SVGIG (reference sequence). The CDR3 is made up of 14 amino acids.

The chain carries TRBV18 and TRBJ1-5; 8 bases agree with TRBD1. The CDR3 is 15 amino acids. Unmatched junction bases numbered 4, after V lost 3 bases and J lost 3 bases. The germline V gene has CDR1 KGHSH and CDR2 LQKENI. CDR3 bases: TGTGCCAGCTCACCCCTGGGACAGGACAATCAGCCCCAGCATTTT. This sequence encodes CASSPLGQDNQPQHF.

This CDR3 is CASSPSLRGLAGFTGELFF. The CDR3, as DNA: TGTGCCAGCAGTCCATCACTCCGAGGACTAGCGGGATTCACCGGGGAGCTGTTTTTT. The J gene is TRBJ2-2, the V gene TRBV28; 12 bases agree with TRBD2. V lost 5 bases and J lost 4; bases outside the gene matches: 14. This CDR3 spans 19 amino acids. Germline V lookup: CDR1 MDHEN, CDR2 SYDVKM.

This chain connects TRBV7-3 to TRBJ2-7, with TRBD2 identical over 8 bases. With V trimmed by 5 bases and J by 7 bases, 13 bases remained unmatched. Looked up from germline, CDR1 is SGHTA and CDR2 is FQGTGA. The CDR3 is made up of 15 amino acids. CDR3 DNA: TGTGCCAGCAGCCACACGGGAGGGCCTTTAGGTGAGCAGTACTTC. It yields the protein CASSHTGGPLGEQYF.

This chain joins TRBV28 and TRBJ1-1; possibly TRBD1 for D (5 bases). V lost 1 base to trimming and J lost 3 bases, with 9 bases between them. Germline-derived CDR1 and CDR2 are MDHEN and SYDVKM. The length of the CDR3 is 14 residues. CDR3 protein: CASSLLGVYTEAFF. The CDR3 DNA sequence: TGTGCCAGCAGTTTATTAGGGGTGTACACTGAAGCTTTCTTT.

The chain uses TRBV6-6 and TRBJ2-5; tentative D call: TRBD2 (6 bases). There are 15 residues in the CDR3. Germline CDR1 and CDR2: MNHNY and SVGAGI (reference sequence). V was trimmed by 5 bases and J by 3 bases, leaving 16 bases between them. CDR3 DNA: TGTGCCAGCAGTCCTATGCTGGCGGGGAAAGAGACCCAGTACTTC. This codes for CASSPMLAGKETQYF.

The V call is TRBV28, the J call TRBJ2-7, with 8 bases lining up with TRBD1. This CDR3 comprises 15 residues. Germline lookup yields CDR1 MDHEN and CDR2 SYDVKM. V was clipped by 6 bases and J by 0 bases; unmatched bases: 7. As DNA, the CDR3 is TGTGCCAGCAGAGGGGACAGGACGGGCTCCTACGAGCAGTACTTC. Translating gives CASRGDRTGSYEQYF.

The table lists this clone with a few counts. The rearrangement joins TRBV15 to TRBJ1-1; D remains unclear. The CDR3 totals 14 residues. Germline V gene lookup returns CDR1 LNHNV and CDR2 YYDKDF (reference sequence). V was pared by 0 bases and J by 8 bases, with 13 bases between. The CDR3 is CATSRELTAKEAFF. DNA of the CDR3: TGTGCCACCAGCAGAGAGTTAACAGCCAAGGAAGCTTTCTTT.

The chain has TRBV2 and TRBJ2-7, with TRBD2 matching 10 bases. V gave up 8 bases and J gave up 4 bases; unmatched junction bases: 8. The germline CDR1 and CDR2 sequences are SNHLY and FYNNEI. The CDR3 totals 14 residues. The CDR3 loop is CASVTPSGSYEQYF. CDR3 nucleotide sequence: TGTGCCAGCGTGACTCCTAGCGGGAGTTACGAGCAGTACTTC.

The sample holds one count of this clone. The chain couples TRBV6-5 to TRBJ2-5, with 7 bases lining up with TRBD1. From germline, CDR1 is MNHEY and CDR2 SVGAGI. The CDR3 has 15 amino acids. The J segment lost 5 bases and the V segment lost 0 bases, leaving 6 bases of the junction unmatched. Here the CDR3 DNA reads TGTGCCAGCAGTTACTCGAGGGGGCGGACGGAGACCCAGTACTTC. This translates into CASSYSRGRTETQYF.

The chain uses TRBV9 and TRBJ2-5; D is ambiguous. Trimming cost V 0 bases and J 1 base, with 7 bases left between them. Germline V gives CDR1 SGDLS, CDR2 YYNGEE. CDR3 length equals 14 residues. This chain's CDR3 is CASSVGSFQETQYF. For the CDR3, the DNA is TGTGCCAGCAGCGTAGGTTCGTTCCAAGAGACCCAGTACTTC.

The rearrangement uses TRBV4-1 and TRBJ2-5; 10 bases align to TRBD1. V gave up 3 bases and J gave up 1 base; unmatched junction bases: 5. This CDR3 contains 16 residues. From germline, CDR1 is MGHRA and CDR2 YSYEKL. For the CDR3, the DNA is TGCGCCAGCAGCCAGGGTGGGACAGGGGCCCAAGAGACCCAGTACTTC. This codes for CASSQGGTGAQETQYF.

This clone was counted once. This rearrangement joins TRBV9 to TRBJ2-1; 10 bases map to TRBD1. The CDR3 has 15 amino acids. Germline lookup yields CDR1 SGDLS and CDR2 YYNGEE. J lost 8 bases, V lost 3 bases, and 8 bases had no gene match. CDR3 residues: CASSGDGTGAYEQFF. CDR3 sequence (DNA): TGTGCCAGCAGCGGGGATGGGACAGGGGCTTATGAGCAGTTCTTC.

The V and J genes are TRBV9 and TRBJ2-7; D might be TRBD1 (5 bases). V was cut by 3 bases and J by 9 bases, with 16 bases left in between. There are 13 residues in the CDR3. In germline, CDR1 is SGDLS, CDR2 YYNGEE. The CDR3 bases are TGTGCCAGCAGCGGCGTAGAGTTGGGGCCGCAGTACTTC. This translates into CASSGVELGPQYF.

The chain joins TRBV10-1 to TRBJ2-5; the D is unclear. Germline CDR1 reads WNHNN; CDR2 reads SYGVQD (reference sequence). V was cut by 3 bases and J by 2 bases, with 10 bases left in between. The CDR3 consists of 14 residues. This chain's CDR3 is CASSDKLRQETQYF. CDR3 bases: TGCGCCAGCAGTGATAAGCTACGGCAAGAGACCCAGTACTTC.

The chain has TRBV2 and TRBJ1-2, with D maybe TRBD1 (5 bases). The V gene's germline CDR1 is SNHLY and CDR2 FYNNEI. This CDR3 has 15 residues. The V and J ends lost 1 base and 5 bases respectively, with 14 bases between them. Written as DNA, the CDR3 is TGTGCCAGCAGTGAAGGGGGCCCCCAAACATATGGCTACACCTTC. Protein sequence: CASSEGGPQTYGYTF.

The gene calls are TRBV27 and TRBJ1-6; no definite D call. Germline V CDR1 and CDR2: MNHEY, SMNVEV (reference sequence). The CDR3 consists of 17 residues. Trimming cost V 2 bases and J 0 bases, with 11 bases left between them. CDR3 protein: CASSLGGQSSYNSPLHF. The DNA for the CDR3 is TGTGCCAGCAGTTTAGGCGGCCAGAGCTCCTATAATTCACCCCTCCACTTT.

The CDR3 protein is CASSLIPSSYNEQFF. The CDR3 coding sequence is TGTGCCAGCAGCTTAATTCCCAGCTCCTACAATGAGCAGTTCTTC. V and J are TRBV7-3 and TRBJ2-1; D remains unclear. CDR3 length equals 15 residues. Trimming shortened V by 1 base and J by 0 bases, and 7 bases separated the two germline ends. Germline loops: CDR1 SGHTA, CDR2 FQGTGA. Supplemented by reference TRBV7-3 and TRBJ2-1, the full variable domain reads GAGVSQTPSNKVTEKGKYVELRCDPISGHTALYWYRQSLGQGPEFLIYFQGTGAADDSGLPNDRFFAVRPEGSVSTLKIQRTERGDSAVYLCASSLIPSSYNEQFFGPGTRLTVL.

The rearrangement joins TRBV7-9 to TRBJ1-2; 7 positions agree with TRBD1. Per germline, CDR1 SEHNR and CDR2 FQNEAQ (reference sequence). V trimming: 5 bases; J trimming: 3 bases; junction bases outside the gene matches: 9. CDR3 length equals 15 residues. In nucleotides, the CDR3 is TGTGCCAGCAGCCCCGGGACAGATTGGGACTATGGCTACACCTTC. It codes for CASSPGTDWDYGYTF.

The V gene is TRBV6-5, the J gene TRBJ1-1, with D unclear. The CDR3 spans 14 residues. V lost 5 bases and J 0 bases, leaving 10 bases between the germline ends. CDR1 and CDR2 from the germline V gene are MNHEY and SVGAGI. CDR3 loop: CASSRLNMNTEAFF. CDR3 sequence (DNA): TGTGCCAGCAGTCGACTGAACATGAACACTGAAGCTTTCTTT.

The chain carries TRBV28 and TRBJ1-1; D is unclear. V lost 8 bases, J lost 11 bases, and 15 bases lay in between. CDR1 is MDHEN, CDR2 SYDVKM, per germline. The CDR3 is 11 residues long. For the CDR3, the DNA is TGTGCCAGCGACCCCCTGCGGGAGGCTTTCTTT. Its translation: CASDPLREAFF.

This clone appeared once. The gene calls are TRBV7-6 and TRBJ2-5; 11 bases fit TRBD2. V was clipped by 1 base and J by 5 bases; unmatched bases: 3. Germline loops: CDR1 SGHVS, CDR2 FNYEAQ. The CDR3 is made up of 15 amino acids. In DNA, the CDR3 is TGTGCCAGCAGCTTAGTAGCGGGGGGGGCCGAGACCCAGTACTTC. It is translated as CASSLVAGGAETQYF.

This clone was seen a handful of times. The CDR3 nucleotides are TGTGCCAGCAGTTACGAGGCAGGGATGGGGCCCGGGGAGCTGTTTTTT. It is translated as CASSYEAGMGPGELFF. The chain combines TRBV6-6 with TRBJ2-2, with TRBD1 as a possible D gene (5 bases). The germline gives CDR1 MNHNY, CDR2 SVGAGI (reference sequence). V lost 2 bases, J lost 6 bases, and 16 bases lay in between. The CDR3 contains 16 residues.

The chain is built from TRBV6-1 and TRBJ2-1, with 8 bases identical to TRBD2. V was clipped by 1 base and J by 13 bases; unmatched bases: 3. Germline CDR1 and CDR2: MNHNS and SASEGT. The CDR3 has 12 amino acids. The CDR3 DNA reads as TGTGCCAGCAGTGAAGGTGGACTAGCCCAGTTCTTC. This codes for CASSEGGLAQFF.

This clone came up a few times. This rearrangement joins TRBV5-4 to TRBJ1-2; the D is unclear. The V gene's germline CDR1 is SGHNT and CDR2 YYREEE (reference sequence). This CDR3 spans 16 amino acids. The V gene lost 5 bases and the J gene lost 5 bases, with 22 bases spanning the gap. The CDR3 loop is CASSPRSGQAKYGYTF. DNA for the CDR3: TGTGCCAGCAGTCCCCGGTCTGGGCAGGCGAAGTATGGCTACACCTTC.